One T cell receptor (beta chain) is described in this entry. Its antigen remains unidentified. Treatment defined: roughly ten-day PBMC culture with coronavirus spike peptide pools or control peptides (ViraFEST assay). For ViraFEST, peptide pools expanded antigen-specific T cells, after which the TCRs were sequenced. Scientists ran DNA taken from cultured CD4+ T cells through the Oncomine TCR Beta short-read assay for sequencing. From cultured CD4+ T cells, genomic DNA was extracted. TCRdb re-analysed the PCR reads in MiXCR, keeping a single row per CDR3 protein. Counted here are thousands of distinct CDR3 sequences, approximately 70% occurring once; the ten biggest clones make up approximately 19%. This entry comes from a study of vaccination and CD4 T cells after COVID-19. At the level of the study: Ranging from 14 to 241, the interval between dose two and post-vaccine sampling had a median of about ten weeks.

V shed 6 bases and J 4 bases; nucleotides not matched to a gene: 7. This CDR3 spans 13 amino acids. Germline V gives CDR1 SQVTM, CDR2 ANQGSEA. The source of this sequence is a human donor with COVID-19. Sample: cultured CD4+ T cells from blood, taken after SARS-CoV-2 vaccination. The chain uses TRBV29-1 and TRBJ2-7, with 9 bases matching TRBD1. DNA for the CDR3: TGCAGCGTCAGCGGACAGGGGCCTTACGAGCAGTACTTC. Its protein is CSVSGQGPYEQYF.